This TCR beta chain was recorded in a study of cytomegalovirus exposure and HLA in healthy donors. Study-wide results and limits: Differences between HLA loci emerged in a later analysis of TCR association rates, with DRB1 most and HLA-C fewest. CMV serostatus was the only immune exposure information that was available.

Amplification used 60 Vbeta primers and 13 Jbeta primers. Clones were read by immunoSEQ multiplex PCR, and TCRdb kept only the in-frame ones, dropping some. This sample contains about 130,000 clones. J gave up 11 bases and V 0 bases, and 6 bases lay outside the gene matches. Germline V CDR1 and CDR2: MGHRA, YSYEKL. This CDR3 is built from 14 residues. Comments on this clone: Its antigen is as yet unknown.

The source of this sequence is a woman in her sixties or seventies in good health and CMV-seronegative. The sequencing sample was made of PBMCs. The gene calls are TRBV4-1 and TRBJ1-4; 7 nucleotides align to TRBD1. CDR3 amino acids: CASSQDHDRVKLFF. In DNA, the CDR3 is TGCGCCAGCAGCCAAGATCATGACAGGGTCAAACTGTTTTTT.